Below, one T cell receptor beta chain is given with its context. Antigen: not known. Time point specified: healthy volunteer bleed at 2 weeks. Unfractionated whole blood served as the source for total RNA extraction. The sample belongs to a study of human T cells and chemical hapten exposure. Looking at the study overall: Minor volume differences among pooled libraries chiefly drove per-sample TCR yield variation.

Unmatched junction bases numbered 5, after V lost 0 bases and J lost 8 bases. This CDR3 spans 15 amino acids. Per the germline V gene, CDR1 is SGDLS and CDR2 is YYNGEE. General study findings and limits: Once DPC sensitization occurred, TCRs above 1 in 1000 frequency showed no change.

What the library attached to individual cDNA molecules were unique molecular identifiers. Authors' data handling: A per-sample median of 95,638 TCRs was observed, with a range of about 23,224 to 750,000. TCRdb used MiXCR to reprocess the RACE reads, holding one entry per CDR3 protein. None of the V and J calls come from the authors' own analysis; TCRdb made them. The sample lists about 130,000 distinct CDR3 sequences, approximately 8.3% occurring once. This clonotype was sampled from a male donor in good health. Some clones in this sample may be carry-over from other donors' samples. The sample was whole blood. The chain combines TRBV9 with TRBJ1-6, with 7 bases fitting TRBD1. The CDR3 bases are TGTGCCAGCAGCGTAGAGGGACAGAGCGATTCACCCCTCCACTTT. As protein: CASSVEGQSDSPLHF.